What follows describes a single T cell receptor beta chain. It has no known antigen specificity. Base qualities are not recorded, but no much larger clone differs from it by a single base. The germline V gene (reference sequence) gives CDR1 as SGHKS and CDR2 as YYEKEE. Measured from the cysteine to the phenylalanine, the CDR3 is 13 residues long. The retained sequence is limited to the CDR3, 39 bases, with the frame set at the first base. Deletion took 5 bases off V and 4 bases off J, with a span of 12 bases between the germline ends. Genomic DNA was extracted from sorted cells for sequencing of the TCRbeta CDR3 region. TCRbeta CDR3 regions were sequenced using the immunoSEQ Assay. Held by TCRdb, this immuneACCESS table contains in-frame sequences only and omits some clones. Under half of the omission traces to an unresolved V gene where checked; the cause of the rest is unknown. The sample table lists about 100,000 clones, about nine tenths of them with a count of one. The ten largest make up about 1.5% of the sample.

The trial excluded patients who had a history of autoimmune disease or were on systemic immunosuppression. Peripheral blood for TCR sequencing was collected from all dose cohorts at baseline, on cycle 4 day 1, and on cycle 7 day 1. Samples were obtained from an open-label, multicenter, first-in-human phase I dose-escalation trial of ivuxolimab. Adults with locally advanced or metastatic melanoma, renal cell, hepatocellular, or head and neck squamous cell carcinoma were enrolled in the trial. Before TCR sequencing, CD4+ and CD8+ T cells were separately sorted from peripheral blood. This entry is derived from a study of OX40 agonist ivuxolimab in advanced cancers. General notes on the study: Ivuxolimab was a fully human IgG2 agonistic monoclonal antibody targeting the costimulatory receptor OX40 (CD134). Intravenous ivuxolimab was administered to patients every 2 weeks at six dose levels: 0.01, 0.1, 0.3, 1.5, 3 and 10 mg/kg. Among the 52 dose-escalation patients, around 20 had hepatocellular carcinoma, around 15 melanoma, 9 renal cell carcinoma and 9 head and neck cancer. In the dose-escalation cohort, 82.7% of patients were male, and the mean age was about 55 years, with a range of 23 to 79. Patients were allowed to have had prior anti-PD-1, anti-PD-L1 or anti-CTLA-4 therapy, and around 41% of the dose-escalation patients had previously received checkpoint inhibitors. Partial responses occurred in three dose-escalation patients, of whom one had hepatocellular carcinoma and two had cutaneous melanoma. The point of sequencing TCRbeta in the periphery was to test whether ivuxolimab changed TCR sequence diversity and drove clonal T-cell expansion. The monotherapy dose-escalation portion (N of about 47 patients) of the phase I ivuxolimab trial is reported in the paper.

On the study overall, not on this receptor specifically: Clonal expansion of both CD4+ and CD8+ blood T cells was observed from baseline to week 6 at doses 0.1 to 3.0 mg/kg. In the 0.1-3.0 mg/kg groups, partial responders had among the lowest normalized peripheral clonal expansion, particularly in CD8+ T cells. Low levels of normalized T-cell clonal expansion were also seen in some patients who did not respond. After ivuxolimab, expanded clones were on average more numerous among CD8+ T cells than among CD4+ T cells. Which antigens the clonally expanded peripheral T cells were specific for was not determined.

The rearrangement combines TRBV5-5 with TRBJ1-2; the D gene cannot be named for sure. The clonotype originates from an adult with an advanced solid tumor such as melanoma, head and neck, liver or kidney cancer. Material: CD4+ or CD8+ T cells sorted from blood, obtained in a trial of the OX40 agonist ivuxolimab. This receptor has the CDR3 CASRYNLGYGYTF. The nucleotide sequence reads TGTGCCAGCAGGTACAACCTCGGCTATGGCTACACCTTC. Where the CDR3 stops, the reference TRBV5-5 and TRBJ1-2 genes take over; the full variable domain is DAGVTQSPTHLIKTRGQQVTLRCSPISGHKSVSWYQQVLGQGPQFIFQYYEKEERGRGNFPDRFSARQFPNYSSELNVNALLLGDSALYLCASRYNLGYGYTFGSGTRLTVV.